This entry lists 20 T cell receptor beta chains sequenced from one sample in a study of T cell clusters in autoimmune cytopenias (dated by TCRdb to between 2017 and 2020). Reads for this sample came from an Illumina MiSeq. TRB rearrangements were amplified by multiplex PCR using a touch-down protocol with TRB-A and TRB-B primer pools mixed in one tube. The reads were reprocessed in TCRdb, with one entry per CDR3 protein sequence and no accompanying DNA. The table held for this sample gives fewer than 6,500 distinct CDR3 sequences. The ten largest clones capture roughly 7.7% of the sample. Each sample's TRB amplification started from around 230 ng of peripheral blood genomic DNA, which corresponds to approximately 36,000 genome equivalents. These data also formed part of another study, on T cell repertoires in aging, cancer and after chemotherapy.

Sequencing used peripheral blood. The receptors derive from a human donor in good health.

The CDR3: CASTQGGNTEAFF. The V gene is TRBV6-1, the J gene TRBJ1-1. CDR3 length: 13 residues. Germline CDR1 is MNHNS and CDR2 is SASEGT.

The CDR3 here is CASSYQRGPTNTGELFF. The chain joins TRBV6-6 to TRBJ2-2; absent DNA, TCRdb's TRBD1 call cannot be checked. Germline V CDR1 and CDR2: MNHNY, SVGAGI (reference sequence). CDR3 length: 17 residues.

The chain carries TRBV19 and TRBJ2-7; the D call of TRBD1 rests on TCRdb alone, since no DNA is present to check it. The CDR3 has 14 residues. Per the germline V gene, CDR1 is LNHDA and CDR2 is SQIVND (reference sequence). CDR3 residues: CASSLRDRGYEQYF. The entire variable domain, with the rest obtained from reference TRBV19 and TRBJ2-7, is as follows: DGGITQSPKYLFRKEGQNVTLSCEQNLNHDAMYWYRQDPGQGLRLIYYSQIVNDFQKGDIAEGYSVSREKKESFPLTVTSAQKNPTAFYLCASSLRDRGYEQYFGPGTRLTVT.

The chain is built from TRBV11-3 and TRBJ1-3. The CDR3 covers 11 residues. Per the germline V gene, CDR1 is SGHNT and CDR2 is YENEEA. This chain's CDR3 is CASSAGNTIYF.

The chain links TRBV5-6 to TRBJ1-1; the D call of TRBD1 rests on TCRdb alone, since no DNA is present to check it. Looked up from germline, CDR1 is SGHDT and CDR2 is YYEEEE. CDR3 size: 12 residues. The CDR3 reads CASSPWTGEAFF.

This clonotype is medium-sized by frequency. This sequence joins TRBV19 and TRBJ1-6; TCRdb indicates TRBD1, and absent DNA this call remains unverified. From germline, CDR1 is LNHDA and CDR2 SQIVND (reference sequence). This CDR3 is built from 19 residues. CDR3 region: CASRPGRQKGSSYNSPLHF.

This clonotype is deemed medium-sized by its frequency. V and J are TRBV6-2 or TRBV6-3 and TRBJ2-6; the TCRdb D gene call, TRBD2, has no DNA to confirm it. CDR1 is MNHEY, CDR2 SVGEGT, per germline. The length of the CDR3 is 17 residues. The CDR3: CASARGLPASGANVLTF.

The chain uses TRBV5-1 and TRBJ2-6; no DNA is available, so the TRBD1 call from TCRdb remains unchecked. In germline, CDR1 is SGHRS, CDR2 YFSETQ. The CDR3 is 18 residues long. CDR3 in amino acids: CASSLVGTGTSGANVLTF. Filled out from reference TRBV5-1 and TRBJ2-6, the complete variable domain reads KAGVTQTPRYLIKTRGQQVTLSCSPISGHRSVSWYQQTPGQGLQFLFEYFSETQRNKGNFPGRFSGRQFSNSRSEMNVSTLELGDSALYLCASSLVGTGTSGANVLTFGAGSRLTVL.

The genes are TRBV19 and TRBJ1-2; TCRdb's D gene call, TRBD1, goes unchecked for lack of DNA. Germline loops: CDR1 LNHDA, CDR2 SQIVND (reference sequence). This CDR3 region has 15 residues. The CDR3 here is CATQMRTGGLYGYTF.

CDR3 amino acids: CASSPRTGQQYF. The chain links TRBV6-5 to TRBJ2-7; TCRdb's D call of TRBD1 is untestable without DNA. Germline-derived CDR1 and CDR2 are MNHEY and SVGAGI. The length of the CDR3 is 12 residues.

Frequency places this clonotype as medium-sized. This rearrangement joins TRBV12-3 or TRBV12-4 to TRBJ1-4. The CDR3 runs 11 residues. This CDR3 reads CASSFGEKLFF.

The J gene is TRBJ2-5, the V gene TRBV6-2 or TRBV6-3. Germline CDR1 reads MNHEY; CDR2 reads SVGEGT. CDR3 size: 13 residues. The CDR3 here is CASSQSLGRTQYF.

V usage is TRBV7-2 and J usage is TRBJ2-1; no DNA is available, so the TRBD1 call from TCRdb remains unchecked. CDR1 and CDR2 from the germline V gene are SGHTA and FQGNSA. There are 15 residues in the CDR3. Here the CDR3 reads CASSLRTWGLNEQFF.

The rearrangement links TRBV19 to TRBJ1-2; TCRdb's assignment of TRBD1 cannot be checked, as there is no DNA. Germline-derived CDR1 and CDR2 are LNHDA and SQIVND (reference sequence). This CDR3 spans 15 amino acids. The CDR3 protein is CASSIGGGKNYGYTF.

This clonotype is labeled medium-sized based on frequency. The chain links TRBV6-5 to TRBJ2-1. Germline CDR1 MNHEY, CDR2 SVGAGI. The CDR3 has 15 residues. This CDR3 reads CASSHQGVAYNEQFF.

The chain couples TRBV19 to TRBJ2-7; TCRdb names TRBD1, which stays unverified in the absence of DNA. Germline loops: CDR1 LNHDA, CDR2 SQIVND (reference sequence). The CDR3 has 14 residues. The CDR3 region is CASSAGRSSYEQYF.

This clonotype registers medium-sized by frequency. CDR3 region: CASSRPGGVADTQYF. V and J are TRBV27 and TRBJ2-3; TCRdb indicates TRBD2, and absent DNA this call remains unverified. CDR3 size: 15 residues. CDR1 and CDR2 (germline): MNHEY, SMNVEV (reference sequence).

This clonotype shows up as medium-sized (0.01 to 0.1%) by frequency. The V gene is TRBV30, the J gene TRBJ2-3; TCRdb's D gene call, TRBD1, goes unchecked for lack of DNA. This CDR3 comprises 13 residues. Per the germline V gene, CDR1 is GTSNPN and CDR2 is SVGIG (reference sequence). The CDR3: CACRDRGRDTQYF.

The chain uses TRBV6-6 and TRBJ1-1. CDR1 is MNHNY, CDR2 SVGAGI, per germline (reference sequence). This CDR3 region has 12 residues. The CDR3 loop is CASRLSDTEAFF.

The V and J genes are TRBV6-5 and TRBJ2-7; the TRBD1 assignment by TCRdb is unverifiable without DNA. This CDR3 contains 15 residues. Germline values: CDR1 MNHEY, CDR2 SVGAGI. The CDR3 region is CASSYSFQGTYEQYF.